This T cell receptor beta chain was identified in a study of beta chain features in type 1 diabetes. cDNA synthesis used the whole RNA isolate, giving expressed TCRB sequences. Assay: immunoSEQ multiplex PCR; the TCRdb copy retains only in-frame clones and omits some. The sample shows around 56,000 clones, roughly half of them seen only once. As regards this clone: Its antigen is unidentified.

Study observations and caveats: Reduced insertions and increased deletions marked VDJ junctions in type 1 diabetes patients. The naive, central memory and Treg TCRB repertoires looked more alike in patients than they did in healthy donors. There was a moderate but significant shortening of TCRB CDR3s in all four CD4+ subsets of Type 1 diabetes patients.

With V trimmed by 4 bases and J by 5 bases, 6 bases remained unmatched. Germline lookup yields CDR1 KGHSH and CDR2 LQKENI. The CDR3 extends over 15 amino acids. What was sequenced was Tregs from blood. V gene TRBV18 combines with J gene TRBJ1-5; 9 nucleotides align to TRBD1. This clonotype was sampled from a middle-aged woman with type 1 diabetes. The CDR3 coding sequence is TGTGCCAGCTCACAGACCACAGGGGGCGATCAGCCCCAGCATTTT. Translation: CASSQTTGGDQPQHF.